The subject of this entry is one T cell receptor (beta chain). Only in-frame clones appear in the TCRdb table, and some are missing; sequencing was by immunoSEQ multiplex PCR. This sample has roughly 250,000 clones; nearly 90% occur once, and the top ten carry under 0.4%. V was shortened by 8 bases and J by 1 base, with 10 bases between the two germline ends. CDR1 is SNHLY and CDR2 is FYNNEI in the germline V gene. The CDR3 contains 13 residues. This sample stems from a study of cytomegalovirus exposure and HLA in healthy donors. V is TRBV2 and J is TRBJ2-3, with D perhaps TRBD1 (6 bases). The receptor comes from a young woman in good health and CMV-seronegative. Sample: PBMCs. CDR3 sequence reads: CASLGARTDTQYF. The CDR3 nucleotides are TGTGCCAGCCTGGGGGCTCGCACAGATACGCAGTATTTT.